Listed here are 9 T cell receptor beta chains from one sample, sequenced in a study of blood T cell repertoires in COVID-19. Some clones are missing from TCRdb's copy, which holds only in-frame ones; the method was immunoSEQ multiplex PCR. The sample consists of some 310,000 clones, about nine tenths of them appearing once. Specimen: PBMCs or T cells enriched from blood (not recorded which). The source of these receptors is a woman under 40 who had recovered from COVID-19.

This clone was picked up a small number of times. This specimen includes other DNA sequences encoding the same CDR3. V usage is TRBV6-5 and J usage is TRBJ2-7; 7 bases fit TRBD2. This CDR3 region has 14 residues. V shed 0 bases and J 2 bases; nucleotides not matched to a gene: 1. The V gene's germline CDR1 is MNHEY and CDR2 SVGAGI. CDR3 sequence reads: CASSYSSGPYEQYF. The CDR3, as DNA: TGTGCCAGCAGTTACTCTAGCGGGCCCTACGAGCAGTACTTC.

The sample holds one count of this clone. CDR3 coding DNA: TGTGCCAGCAACCACGGGGACAGGGTCGGTGAGCAGTTCTTC. Encoded protein: CASNHGDRVGEQFF. The chain is built from TRBV7-9 and TRBJ2-1, with 9 bases lining up with TRBD1. Germline CDR1 reads SEHNR; CDR2 reads FQNEAQ (reference sequence). This CDR3 is built from 14 residues. The V gene end was trimmed by 7 bases and the J gene end by 9 bases; junction bases not matched to a gene: 10. Looking up the rest from reference TRBV7-9 and TRBJ2-1 gives the full variable domain: DTGVSQNPRHKITKRGQNVTFRCDPISEHNRLYWYRQTLGQGPEFLTYFQNEAQLEKSRLLSDRFSAERPKGSFSTLEIQRTEQGDSAMYLCASNHGDRVGEQFFGPGTRLTVL.

The rearrangement uses TRBV7-6 and TRBJ1-4; weak D call: TRBD1 (5 bases). The CDR3 runs 17 residues. V dropped 0 bases and J dropped 0 bases, with 11 bases sitting between them. In germline, CDR1 is SGHVS, CDR2 FNYEAQ. CDR3 sequence (DNA): TGTGCCAGCAGCTTAGCCCCCGGCAGGGCAACTAATGAAAAACTGTTTTTT. As protein: CASSLAPGRATNEKLFF. Complete variable domain (other parts from reference TRBV7-6 and TRBJ1-4): GAGVSQSPRYKVTKRGQDVALRCDPISGHVSLYWYRQALGQGPEFLTYFNYEAQQDKSGLPNDRFSAERPEGSISTLTIQRTEQRDSAMYRCASSLAPGRATNEKLFFGSGTQLSVL.

Note on this clone: The same CDR3 arises from other DNA sequences in this sample as well. This chain joins TRBV18 and TRBJ2-7; D is unresolved. The ends were cut back, 0 bases at V and 2 bases at J, with 8 bases in the middle. Germline V CDR1 and CDR2: KGHSH, LQKENI. The CDR3 has 14 amino acids. CDR3 coding DNA: TGTGCCAGCTCACCACCGGGCCAGACCTACGAGCAGTACTTC. This sequence encodes CASSPPGQTYEQYF.

A remark on this clone: The sample contains more than one DNA sequence encoding this CDR3. The genes are TRBV28 and TRBJ1-5, with no clear D. Germline CDR1 MDHEN, CDR2 SYDVKM. Trimming took 3 bases from V and 0 from J, leaving 9 bases between them. There are 15 residues in the CDR3. The CDR3 loop is CASSLSGHSNQPQHF. For the CDR3, the DNA is TGTGCCAGCAGTTTGTCGGGTCATAGCAATCAGCCCCAGCATTTT. The complete variable domain, with remaining parts taken from reference TRBV28 and TRBJ1-5, reads DVKVTQSSRYLVKRTGEKVFLECVQDMDHENMFWYRQDPGLGLRLIYFSYDVKMKEKGDIPEGYSVSREKKERFSLILESASTNQTSMYLCASSLSGHSNQPQHFGDGTRLSIL.

V gene TRBV6-4 combines with J gene TRBJ1-6; tentative D call: TRBD1 (6 bases). Between the trimmed V and J ends, which lost 4 bases and 8 bases, there was a span of 12 bases. The CDR3 is 14 amino acids. The germline CDR1 and CDR2 sequences are MRHNA and SNTAGT. CDR3 loop: CASSASGGDSPLHF. For the CDR3, the DNA is TGTGCCAGCAGTGCATCGGGGGGCGATTCACCCCTCCACTTT.

The chain joins TRBV20-1 to TRBJ1-1; no clear D. This CDR3 is 11 amino acids long. Germline V gene lookup returns CDR1 DFQATT and CDR2 SNEGSKA (reference sequence). Trimming took 3 bases from V and 5 from J, leaving 7 bases between them. The DNA for the CDR3 is TGCAGTGCTAGTCGCGAGACTGAAGCTTTCTTT. Its protein is CSASRETEAFF.

The CDR3 spells CASSLGTDLDTQYF. CDR3 coding DNA: TGTGCCAGCAGTTTAGGGACAGATCTAGATACGCAGTATTTT. The V call is TRBV28, the J call TRBJ2-3, with 7 positions matching TRBD1. The CDR3 is 14 amino acids. V dropped 2 bases and J dropped 5; count of bases not matched to a gene: 4. The germline V gene encodes CDR1 MDHEN and CDR2 SYDVKM.

The chain recombines TRBV30 with TRBJ2-2; maybe TRBD2 (6 bases). From germline, CDR1 is GTSNPN and CDR2 SVGIG (reference sequence). V was cut by 8 bases and J by 2 bases, with 21 bases left in between. The CDR3 consists of 16 residues. Written as DNA, the CDR3 is TGTGCCACCTTCCCCCGGCTAGCGAGTAACACCGGGGAGCTGTTTTTT. This sequence encodes CATFPRLASNTGELFF.